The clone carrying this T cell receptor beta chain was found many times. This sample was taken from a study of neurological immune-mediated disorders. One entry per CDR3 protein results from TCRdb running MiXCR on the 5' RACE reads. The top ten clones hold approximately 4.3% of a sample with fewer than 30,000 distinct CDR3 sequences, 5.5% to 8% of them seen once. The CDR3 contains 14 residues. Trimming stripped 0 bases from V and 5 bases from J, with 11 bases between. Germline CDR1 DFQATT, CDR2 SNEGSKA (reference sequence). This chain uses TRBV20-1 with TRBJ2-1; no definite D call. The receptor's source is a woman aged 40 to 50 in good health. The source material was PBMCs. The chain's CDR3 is CSARDETINNEQFF. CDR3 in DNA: TGCAGTGCTAGAGACGAAACTATAAACAATGAGCAGTTCTTC.